There are a few counts of the clone carrying this T cell receptor (beta chain). Germline V gene sequence: CDR1 MNHNS, CDR2 SASEGT. Deletions cut 2 bases from V and 6 bases from J, with 16 bases between. This CDR3 comprises 15 residues. The table came from immunoSEQ multiplex PCR; TCRdb's copy has only in-frame clones and leaves some out. Of tens of thousands of clones in the sample, over 85% were seen once. These data come from a study of control samples from healthy donors and cancer patients. Material for sequencing was blood. This sequence originates from a woman younger than 45 in good health. This chain connects TRBV6-1 to TRBJ1-2; D ambiguous. In DNA form, the CDR3 reads TGTGCCAGCAGTGAACTTGTAGGGTCGAAGGATGGCTACACCTTC. This codes for CASSELVGSKDGYTF.